One and the same sample provided the 32 T cell receptor beta chains below, sequenced in a study of siplizumab effects on memory and regulatory T cells (dated by TCRdb to the late 2010s). Library creation used the immunoSEQ multiplex PCR assay. TCRdb stores this immuneACCESS table with in-frame sequences only. Part of the clones is absent; in the studies checked, under half of the shortfall reflects unresolved V genes, and no reason is known for the rest. The sample table records about 56,000 clones; just over 95% of these occur just once. Clones ranked in the top ten supply approximately 1% of the sample. The sample comprised naive CD8+ T cells sorted from blood. The intended sense of this specimen's cell subset or site label: unstimulated naive T cells. The source of these receptors is a human donor in good health.

V is TRBV28 and J is TRBJ2-7; 7 nucleotides match TRBD1. This CDR3 is built from 13 residues. CDR1 and CDR2 (germline): MDHEN, SYDVKM. With V trimmed by 1 base and J by 10 bases, 7 bases remained unmatched. The CDR3 spells CASSLYRGLEQYF. CDR3 in DNA: TGTGCCAGCAGTTTATACAGGGGATTGGAACAGTACTTC.

The V and J genes are TRBV6-1 and TRBJ1-5, with TRBD1 as a possible D gene (6 bases). V lost 2 bases and J lost 2, with 16 bases in between. Germline CDR1 is MNHNS and CDR2 is SASEGT. The CDR3 has 17 residues. CDR3 loop: CASSELSRGIGNQPQHF. CDR3 sequence (DNA): TGTGCCAGCAGTGAATTATCCAGGGGCATAGGCAATCAGCCCCAGCATTTT.

V gene TRBV2 combines with J gene TRBJ1-2; 8 bases agree with TRBD1. Germline V gives CDR1 SNHLY, CDR2 FYNNEI. The CDR3 has 13 residues. V lost 10 bases and J lost 2; bases outside the gene matches: 6. The DNA of the CDR3 is TGTGCCATGTCGGACAGGGACAACTATGGCTACACCTTC. It specifies CAMSDRDNYGYTF.

The chain couples TRBV30 to TRBJ2-7; no reliable D call. The CDR3 totals 13 residues. The germline V and J ends were trimmed by 0 bases and 3 bases, with 9 bases remaining between them. Looked up from germline, CDR1 is GTSNPN and CDR2 is SVGIG (reference sequence). The CDR3 DNA is TGTGCCTGGAGTGTAGACGGTGGCTACGAGCAGTACTTC. Amino acids: CAWSVDGGYEQYF.

V and J are TRBV28 and TRBJ2-7, with D hard to call. Germline V CDR1 and CDR2: MDHEN, SYDVKM. Trimming shortened V by 3 bases and J by 1 base, and 13 bases separated the two germline ends. The CDR3 extends over 15 amino acids. The CDR3 loop reads CASSFWASESYEQYF. CDR3 in DNA: TGTGCCAGCAGTTTTTGGGCTAGTGAATCCTACGAGCAGTACTTC.

This chain uses TRBV7-9 with TRBJ2-7, with 10 bases fitting TRBD1. Germline V gene sequence: CDR1 SEHNR, CDR2 FQNEAQ (reference sequence). V lost 3 bases, J lost 6 bases, and 5 bases stayed unmatched. CDR3 length equals 14 residues. The CDR3 bases are TGTGCCAGCAGCTTCGACAGGGGGCTCTTCGAGCAGTACTTC. It is translated as CASSFDRGLFEQYF. The full variable domain, its missing parts supplied by reference TRBV7-9 and TRBJ2-7, is DTGVSQNPRHKITKRGQNVTFRCDPISEHNRLYWYRQTLGQGPEFLTYFQNEAQLEKSRLLSDRFSAERPKGSFSTLEIQRTEQGDSAMYLCASSFDRGLFEQYFGPGTRLTVT.

CDR3 in amino acids: CASSMTSGRGTDTQYF. The CDR3 region has the DNA TGTGCCAGCAGCATGACTAGCGGGAGGGGCACAGATACGCAGTATTTT. The rearrangement links TRBV7-9 to TRBJ2-3, with 14 bases identical to TRBD2. CDR1 is SEHNR and CDR2 is FQNEAQ in the germline V gene (reference sequence). V trimming: 5 bases; J trimming: 1 base; junction bases outside the gene matches: 2. The CDR3 is made up of 16 amino acids.

The chain combines TRBV7-2 with TRBJ2-1, with D perhaps TRBD2 (6 bases). The germline V gene encodes CDR1 SGHTA and CDR2 FQGNSA. Trimming removed 5 bases from V and 4 bases from J, with 12 bases in between. The CDR3 has 14 residues. As DNA, the CDR3 is TGTGCCAGCAGCGGGGGGAGTCAGTACAATGAGCAGTTCTTC. Translation gives CASSGGSQYNEQFF.

The V gene is TRBV2, the J gene TRBJ2-1; 7 bases map to TRBD1. Germline V gives CDR1 SNHLY, CDR2 FYNNEI. This CDR3 is built from 12 residues. V lost 6 bases and J lost 14; bases outside the gene matches: 10. The DNA of the CDR3 is TGTGCCAGCAGCTCCCCCGGGACAGAAAAGTTCTTC. Amino acid sequence: CASSSPGTEKFF. The full variable domain, with the rest looked up from reference TRBV2 and TRBJ2-1, is EPEVTQTPSHQVTQMGQEVILRCVPISNHLYFYWYRQILGQKVEFLVSFYNNEISEKSEIFDDQFSVERPDGSNFTLKIRSTKLEDSAMYFCASSSPGTEKFFGPGTRLTVL.

The V and J genes are TRBV7-8 and TRBJ2-1, with D uncertain. This CDR3 is built from 16 residues. V lost 5 bases and J 1 base, leaving 15 bases between the germline ends. CDR1 is SGHVS and CDR2 is FQNEAQ in the germline V gene. CDR3 in DNA: TGTGCCAGCAGCCTCCGGGCCCCCGGGTCCTACAATGAGCAGTTCTTC. This encodes CASSLRAPGSYNEQFF.

The chain employs TRBV5-8 and TRBJ1-2, with D possibly matching TRBD1 (5 bases). This CDR3 comprises 13 residues. Trimming removed 7 bases from V and 8 bases from J, with 18 bases in between. CDR1 is SGHTS, CDR2 YDEGEE, per germline. The CDR3: CASGGGNVRGYTF. In DNA form, the CDR3 reads TGTGCCAGCGGGGGGGGGAACGTAAGGGGCTACACCTTC.

The J gene is TRBJ2-7, the V gene TRBV27, with unresolved D. This CDR3 is built from 13 residues. Germline CDR1 and CDR2: MNHEY and SMNVEV (reference sequence). Trimming removed 0 bases from V and 5 bases from J, with 8 bases in between. CDR3 nucleotides: TGTGCCAGCAGTTTATCGTTGGTGGACGAGCAGTACTTC. Residues: CASSLSLVDEQYF.

The genes are TRBV4-1 and TRBJ2-7; 8 bases are a match to TRBD2. CDR1 MGHRA and CDR2 YSYEKL come from the germline V gene. The J segment lost 1 base and the V segment lost 0 bases, leaving 5 bases of the junction unmatched. This CDR3 is 16 amino acids long. The CDR3 spells CASSQDPGGPSYEQYF. CDR3 nucleotides: TGCGCCAGCAGCCAAGATCCGGGAGGGCCTTCCTACGAGCAGTACTTC.

The chain employs TRBV9 and TRBJ2-7, with D unresolved. Trimming took 0 bases from V and 4 from J, leaving 8 bases between them. CDR3 size: 13 residues. Germline-derived CDR1 and CDR2 are SGDLS and YYNGEE. CDR3 DNA sequence: TGTGCCAGCAGCGTAGGTTTTGGGTACGAGCAGTACTTC. Its translation is CASSVGFGYEQYF.

The CDR3 sequence is CASSQEAGIQPQHF. In DNA, the CDR3 is TGCGCCAGCAGCCAAGAGGCTGGTATTCAGCCCCAGCATTTT. The chain joins TRBV4-1 to TRBJ1-5; no clear D. V lost 0 bases, J lost 6 bases, and 9 bases lay in between. CDR3 length: 14 amino acids. Per the germline V gene, CDR1 is MGHRA and CDR2 is YSYEKL.

The rearrangement links TRBV4-3 to TRBJ2-7; the D is unclear. Germline assignment: CDR1 LGHNA and CDR2 YSLEER. The V end was cut by 0 bases, the J end by 4 bases, with 7 bases between. The CDR3 has 13 amino acids. CDR3 in DNA: TGCGCCAGCAGCCAAGATAACCCTTACGAGCAGTACTTC. Amino acid sequence: CASSQDNPYEQYF.

The chain combines TRBV15 with TRBJ2-7; TRBD1 might be the D (6 bases). Trimming stripped 5 bases from V and 4 bases from J, with 15 bases between. In germline, CDR1 is LNHNV, CDR2 YYDKDF (reference sequence). The CDR3 is made up of 14 amino acids. The CDR3 is CATSVRGSEYEQYF. The CDR3 coding sequence is TGTGCCACCAGCGTCAGGGGTTCGGAGTACGAGCAGTACTTC.

The V gene is TRBV13, the J gene TRBJ1-4; a possible D gene is TRBD1 (5 bases). V was shortened by 5 bases and J by 12 bases, with 19 bases between the two germline ends. CDR3 length: 14 amino acids. Germline V gives CDR1 PRHDT, CDR2 FYEKMQ (reference sequence). The CDR3 nucleotides read TGTGCCAGCAGCCCCCCAGGTGCAGGGAGAGAACTGTTTTTT. Residues: CASSPPGAGRELFF. Supplemented by reference TRBV13 and TRBJ1-4, the full variable domain reads AAGVIQSPRHLIKEKRETATLKCYPIPRHDTVYWYQQGPGQDPQFLISFYEKMQSDKGSIPDRFSAQQFSDYHSELNMSSLELGDSALYFCASSPPGAGRELFFGSGTQLSVL.

To note about this clone: At one of its ends the junction is not consistent with the germline gene, which may arise from a read error. The V and J genes are TRBV7-2 and TRBJ2-2; D is perhaps TRBD2 (6 bases). The germline gives CDR1 SGHTA, CDR2 FQGNSA. There are 17 residues in the CDR3. The CDR3 sequence: CASILPRDSRGTGELFF. The CDR3 DNA follows: TGTGCCAGCATCTTACCCCGGGACTCTCGAGGCACCGGGGAGCTGTTTTTT. Looking up the rest from reference TRBV7-2 and TRBJ2-2 gives the full variable domain: GAGVSQSPSNKVTEKGKDVELRCDPISGHTALYWYRQSLGQGLEFLIYFQGNSAPDKSGLPSDRFSAERTGGSVSTLTIQRTQQEDSAVYLCASILPRDSRGTGELFFGEGSRLTVL.

The chain joins TRBV10-2 to TRBJ1-5; D gene unclear. V dropped 0 bases and J dropped 6 bases, with 6 bases sitting between them. The germline CDR1 and CDR2 sequences are WSHSY and SAAADI. The CDR3 is made up of 13 amino acids. The CDR3 loop reads CASSESNLQPQHF. Here the CDR3 DNA reads TGCGCCAGCAGTGAGTCTAATCTTCAGCCCCAGCATTTT.

V and J are TRBV29-1 and TRBJ2-2, with 7 bases that match TRBD2. Germline-derived CDR1 and CDR2 are SQVTM and ANQGSEA. CDR3 length equals 15 residues. J was trimmed by 1 base and V by 3 bases; bases with no gene match: 5. The CDR3, as DNA: TGCAGCGTTGAGTTCGGCGGGAGGAACACCGGGGAGCTGTTTTTT. The encoded protein is CSVEFGGRNTGELFF.

The gene calls are TRBV5-1 and TRBJ2-7; possible D gene TRBD1, 5 bases. Germline CDR1 SGHRS, CDR2 YFSETQ. The CDR3 has 13 residues. Trimming took 0 bases from V and 1 from J, leaving 5 bases between them. This chain's CDR3 is CASSLGQSYEQYF. CDR3 nucleotides: TGCGCCAGCAGCTTGGGACAGTCCTACGAGCAGTACTTC.

This clone was seen once. The junction departs from the called germline gene at one end, perhaps through a read error. The chain employs TRBV2 and TRBJ2-7, with TRBD2 matching over 8 bases. CDR3 size: 12 residues. CDR1 is SNHLY and CDR2 is FYNNEI in the germline V gene. The CDR3 here is CASRERLAPIVF. CDR3 bases: TGTGCCAGCAGAGAAAGACTAGCGCCTATCGTCTTC.

This CDR3 reads CASNPPRSRIYGYTF. CDR3 nucleotides: TGTGCCAGCAACCCCCCCCGGTCCCGGATCTATGGCTACACCTTC. The J gene is TRBJ1-2, the V gene TRBV7-2; no clear D. The CDR3 sequence is 15 residues long. Germline CDR1 is SGHTA and CDR2 is FQGNSA. Trimming took off 7 bases at V and 4 bases at J, with 19 bases between the two ends.

The V gene is TRBV30, the J gene TRBJ2-1; no firm D call. Between the trimmed V and J ends, which lost 0 bases and 6 bases, there was a span of 9 bases. Germline values: CDR1 GTSNPN, CDR2 SVGIG (reference sequence). CDR3 length: 13 residues. This CDR3 reads CAWSVFRSNEQFF. CDR3 bases: TGTGCCTGGAGTGTTTTTAGGTCCAATGAGCAGTTCTTC.

This clone was found a few times. The CDR3 DNA sequence: TGTGCCATCAGCCAGGGGGATACGCAGTATTTT. Translation gives CAISQGDTQYF. The V call is TRBV10-3, the J call TRBJ2-3, with D perhaps matching TRBD1 (6 bases). Germline CDR1 is ENHRY and CDR2 is SYGVKD. This CDR3 has 11 residues. Trimming stripped 6 bases from V and 6 bases from J, with 7 bases between.

The chain joins TRBV14 to TRBJ2-1; 9 bases map to TRBD2. The CDR3 totals 16 residues. The germline CDR1 and CDR2 sequences are SGHDN and FVKESK. Trimming took 3 bases from V and 3 from J; bases not matched to a gene: 6. The CDR3 sequence is CASSHSGLAVYNEQFF. The DNA of the CDR3 is TGTGCCAGCAGCCATTCGGGACTAGCAGTCTACAATGAGCAGTTCTTC.

The chain has TRBV15 and TRBJ1-2; D call uncertain. The germline V and J ends were trimmed by 3 bases and 8 bases, with 7 bases remaining between them. The CDR3 runs 11 residues. Germline CDR1 reads LNHNV; CDR2 reads YYDKDF (reference sequence). CDR3 DNA: TGTGCCACCAGCAGCAGTGAGGGCTACACCTTC. As protein: CATSSSEGYTF.

The chain combines TRBV27 with TRBJ2-2, with 10 bases fitting TRBD2. Germline-derived CDR1 and CDR2 are MNHEY and SMNVEV (reference sequence). The CDR3 totals 16 residues. V shed 5 bases and J 4 bases; nucleotides not matched to a gene: 7. The CDR3 here is CASSRRTSGSTGELFF. The DNA for the CDR3 is TGTGCCAGCAGTAGAAGGACTAGCGGAAGCACCGGGGAGCTGTTTTTT.

The rearrangement joins TRBV11-1 to TRBJ2-3; weak D call: TRBD1 (8 bases). CDR3 length: 15 amino acids. Trimming cost V 3 bases and J 6 bases, with 16 bases left between them. Germline V gene sequence: CDR1 SGHAT, CDR2 FQDESV (reference sequence). The CDR3 is CASSFYRGGKDTQYF. The CDR3 bases are TGTGCCAGCAGCTTCTACAGGGGGGGCAAGGATACGCAGTATTTT.

This chain links TRBV13 with TRBJ2-1; D is unclear. Trimming pared 2 bases from V and 0 bases from J, leaving 11 bases between. There are 16 residues in the CDR3. Germline CDR1 PRHDT, CDR2 FYEKMQ (reference sequence). DNA of the CDR3: TGTGCCAGCAGCTTATGGGCGGAGTACTCCTACAATGAGCAGTTCTTC. It is translated as CASSLWAEYSYNEQFF.

The chain combines TRBV25-1 with TRBJ1-2; weak D call: TRBD1 (5 bases). The length of the CDR3 is 12 residues. The V gene's germline CDR1 is MGHDK and CDR2 SYGVNS. V was clipped by 8 bases and J by 6 bases, with 13 bases between them. The CDR3 DNA is TGTGCCAGCTCCAGGTTGGGGGATGGCTACACCTTC. Translating it yields CASSRLGDGYTF.